A single TCR beta chain is shown here with its context. At least ten counts were recorded for this clonotype. Its antigen has not been determined. No base-level quality is on record; no much larger clone is a single base apart. These data come from a study of T-cell memory formation after mild COVID-19 (TCRdb year 2021). About the study as a whole: Most TCR sequence clusters were specific to one of the two donors. T-cell clones expanding and contracting after mild COVID-19 in two donors were tracked by longitudinal TCRalpha and TCRbeta repertoire sequencing. Two young, previously healthy adult volunteers made up the cohort, one male and one female.

Measured from the cysteine to the phenylalanine, the CDR3 is 14 residues long. The sequence is cut down to CDR3 DNA, 42 bases in frame from base 1. Based on the germline V gene, the CDR1 and CDR2 sequences are SGHRS and YFSETQ. Trimming takes 5 bases from V and 6 bases from J, and the germline ends sit 15 bases apart. Summary of the overall study and its limitations: Only a couple of mild cases were covered in the study, and larger cohorts including severe cases with pre-infection samples were considered necessary. The second-wave clones that peaked on day 37 were not confirmed to be SARS-CoV-2 specific. Contracting CD4+ clones appeared mostly in the CM and EM memory subsets, whereas CD8+ clones were enriched in EMRA. The detection of some responding clones in pre-infection memory suggests that pre-existing cross-reactive memory T cells joined the SARS-CoV-2 response. Clones contracting from day 15 to 85 had balanced CD4/CD8 phenotypes, while a second wave expanding from day 15 to 37 was biased towards CD4+.

PBMCs were isolated by Ficoll-Paque density gradient centrifugation. Data came from an Illumina NovaSeq 6000. TCRalpha and TCRbeta cDNA libraries were constructed by 5'RACE with constant-segment primers, with sample barcodes and unique molecular identifiers being introduced. RNA was extracted from every sample with Trizol reagent. Libraries were amplified in two PCR steps, with a second sample barcode and Illumina TruSeq adapters added in the second step. Sequencing of the libraries was done on an Illumina NovaSeq, producing 2 x 150 bp paired-end reads. As for the original processing: The reads were demultiplexed and collapsed into UMI-guided consensus sequences using migec v1.2.7. Using mixcr v2.1.11, UMI consensuses were aligned to TRA and TRB V and J templates and then assembled into clonotypes. Clonotypes were classified as expanded or contracted when called significant by both edgeR and NoisET, with noise models trained on biological replicates. For edgeR calls, a false discovery rate-adjusted p below 0.01 and a log2 fold-change threshold of 1 were applied. As an exploratory analysis of dynamics, max-normalized trajectories of the 1000 most abundant clonotypes were examined by PCA with hierarchical clustering. Separately sequenced CD4+ and CD8+ repertoires were used to assign a CD4 or CD8 phenotype to each responding clone. Starting from the raw public reads, TCRdb applied fastp trimming at Q25, assembled clones with MiXCR and retained in-frame beta chains. Each entry is one CDR3 protein sequence, shown with its most common DNA and genes. It is TCRdb's table, rather than the study itself, that gives the V and J calls and clone size. The sample includes hundreds of thousands of distinct CDR3 sequences, with roughly 15% observed a single time. About 4% of the sample is in the top ten clones.

The receptor was derived from a man younger than 35 who had mild COVID-19 (a few samples of this study predate the infection). The sample titles of this study are shuffled in the database, so cell type and time point are left out; the donor was told from shared clones. Rearrangement joined TRBV5-1 to TRBJ1-5; the D gene cannot be named for sure. Material for sequencing was PBMCs or a T cell subset sorted from them (not recorded which). In nucleotide form, the sequence is TGCGCCAGCAGTCCGGAGGGAGGAAGTCAGCCCCAGCATTTT. The resulting protein is CASSPEGGSQPQHF. Beyond the CDR3, the reference TRBV5-1 and TRBJ1-5 genes provide the residues; the full variable domain reads: KAGVTQTPRYLIKTRGQQVTLSCSPISGHRSVSWYQQTPGQGLQFLFEYFSETQRNKGNFPGRFSGRQFSNSRSEMNVSTLELGDSALYLCASSPEGGSQPQHFGDGTRLSIL.